This T cell receptor beta chain came from a study of T cells in Graves' hyperthyroidism and ophthalmopathy. This clonotype was counted ten times or more. RNA transcripts yielded amplified TCR beta CDR3 regions. The HTBI primer set served for first-round RT-PCR of the TCR CDR3. Each CDR3 protein gets one entry after TCRdb re-called the multiplex PCR reads with MiXCR. The data contain about 680,000 distinct CDR3 sequences, around a third of them singletons. The CDR3 contains 16 residues. With 1 base removed from V and 0 bases from J, the gap between germline ends came to 12 bases. Germline V gene sequence: CDR1 SEHNR, CDR2 FQNEAQ (reference sequence).

Sequences were obtained from blood. The chain has TRBV7-9 and TRBJ1-1; no reliable D call. The source of this sequence is a woman in her thirties or forties with Graves' hyperthyroidism. The CDR3 sequence: CASSLDLRSVNTEAFF. The CDR3 nucleotides read TGTGCCAGCAGCTTAGACTTACGCAGCGTGAACACTGAAGCTTTCTTT.